This is a list of T cell receptor beta chains from one sample in a study of T cells after yellow fever vaccination. Using its own MiXCR run on the 5' RACE reads, TCRdb lists one record per CDR3 protein. The sample includes under 400,000 distinct CDR3 sequences, around 12% of them seen just once. Sequenced here: CD4+ T cells sorted from PBMCs, sampled 15 days after the yellow fever booster vaccination. The origin of the receptors is a man aged 18 to 30 who received the YFV17D yellow fever vaccine. Both conserved end residues are part of each CDR3. Each record gives: D gene, CDR3 length, V gene, J gene, clone size, CDR3 DNA, CDR3 protein. The D gene is left open where the match is weak. The size of a clone is reported for some rows only, either as once, few or many, or as a class for expanded clones.

NA	12	TRBV4-3	TRBJ2-1	many	TGCGCCAGCAGCCAGGAAACGAATGAGCAGTTCTTC	CASSQETNEQFF
TRBD1	16	TRBV7-6	TRBJ1-6	NA	TGTGCCAGCAGCCTTCAGCCCCGGACAGGGAATTCACCCCTCCACTTT	CASSLQPRTGNSPLHF
NA	12	TRBV20-1	TRBJ2-7	many	TGCAGTGCTAGGACAGCTGCCTACGAGCAGTACTTC	CSARTAAYEQYF
NA	14	TRBV7-2	TRBJ2-5	NA	TGTGCCAGCAGCTTAGATTGGGCCCAAGAGACCCAGTACTTC	CASSLDWAQETQYF
TRBD1	13	TRBV25-1	TRBJ1-6	few	TGTGCCAGCAGTGGACAGGGCGAGTCACCCCTCCACTTT	CASSGQGESPLHF
NA	12	TRBV20-1	TRBJ2-3	few	TGCAGTGCTCGCAGGGATACAGATACGCAGTATTTT	CSARRDTDTQYF
NA	15	TRBV5-1	TRBJ1-3	many	TGCGCCAGCAGCTTGGAATGGGGAACTGGAAACACCATATATTTT	CASSLEWGTGNTIYF
TRBD2	16	TRBV14	TRBJ2-2	few	TGTGCCAGCAGCCACCGCGGGGGGGCTCAGCACGGGGAGCTGTTTTTT	CASSHRGGAQHGELFF
TRBD1	15	TRBV12-3/TRBV12-4	TRBJ1-6	NA	TGTGCCAGCAGTACGGGGACAGGGAATAATTCACCCCTCCACTTT	CASSTGTGNNSPLHF
TRBD1	13	TRBV20-1	TRBJ1-5	NA	TGCAGTGCTAGTACAGGGGGCCATCAGCCCCAGCATTTT	CSASTGGHQPQHF
NA	10	TRBV20-1	TRBJ1-5	few	TGCAGTGCTGGAGCCGAGCCCCAGCATTTT	CSAGAEPQHF
NA	15	TRBV6-5	TRBJ1-4	few	TGTGCCAGCAGCCCCGCCAGTATCATCGGGGAAAAACTGTTTTTT	CASSPASIIGEKLFF
NA	13	TRBV19	TRBJ1-2	NA	TGTGCCAGTAGTAAAGACAGCCGCTATGGCTACACCTTC	CASSKDSRYGYTF
NA	16	TRBV4-2	TRBJ2-3	many	TGTGCCAGCAGTTTGGTCTCGGGGGGCAACACAGATACGCAGTATTTT	CASSLVSGGNTDTQYF
TRBD1	15	TRBV7-2	TRBJ2-1	NA	TGTGCCAGCAGCTTTTGGACAGGGGATTCAAATGAGCAGTTCTTC	CASSFWTGDSNEQFF
TRBD1	14	TRBV28	TRBJ1-2	NA	TGTGCCAGCAGTTTATCACAGGGGGACTATGGCTACACCTTC	CASSLSQGDYGYTF
NA	15	TRBV12-5	TRBJ1-1	NA	TGTGCTAGTGGTTTGCTCAAGGACGGGAACACTGAAGCTTTCTTT	CASGLLKDGNTEAFF
NA	17	TRBV11-1	TRBJ2-1	many	TGTGCCAGCAGCCTTGGACCCTCCGGGACGGACCTCAATGAGCAGTTCTTC	CASSLGPSGTDLNEQFF
NA	16	TRBV4-1	TRBJ2-7	few	TGCGCCAGCAGCCCCCTCGATGAGGACATGCTCTACGAGCAGTACTTC	CASSPLDEDMLYEQYF
NA	15	TRBV7-2	TRBJ1-2	once	TGTGCCAGCAGCTTCTTGACCGCCTCGGGCTATGACTACACCTTC	CASSFLTASGYDYTF
TRBD2	14	TRBV7-2	TRBJ2-3	many	TGTGCCAGCAGCTTAAATAGCGGGGGGGATACGCAGTATTTT	CASSLNSGGDTQYF
TRBD2	16	TRBV7-2	TRBJ2-3	NA	TGTGCCAGCAGACGATCTAGCGGGGGGGCCATAGATACGCAGTATTTT	CASRRSSGGAIDTQYF
NA	15	TRBV4-3	TRBJ1-4	few	TGCGCCAGCAGCTTCGGACCGGTGGATAATGAAAAACTGTTTTTT	CASSFGPVDNEKLFF
TRBD1	15	TRBV3-1	TRBJ2-3	NA	TGTGCCAGCAGCCCGCGGACAGGGACCACAGATACGCAGTATTTT	CASSPRTGTTDTQYF
TRBD2	14	TRBV5-1	TRBJ2-3	NA	TGCGCCAGCAGCTCAGGGACTAGCGGTTATACGCAGTATTTT	CASSSGTSGYTQYF
TRBD2	15	TRBV4-1	TRBJ2-5	few	TGCGCCAGCAGCCTGAGACTAGCGGGGTGGGAGACCCAGTACTTC	CASSLRLAGWETQYF
TRBD2	15	TRBV20-1	TRBJ2-7	few	TGCAGTGCTAGTCCTCTCTCAGCGGGGGGCCTCGAGCAGTACTTC	CSASPLSAGGLEQYF
NA	13	TRBV9	TRBJ1-3	NA	TGTGCCAGCAGCCCCGAACAGGGAAACACCATATATTTT	CASSPEQGNTIYF
TRBD1	11	TRBV12-3/TRBV12-4	TRBJ2-3	many	TGTGCCACGGACAGGGGACGGACGCAGTATTTT	CATDRGRTQYF
TRBD2	14	TRBV5-1	TRBJ2-5	many	TGCGCCAGCAGCTTGGGGACTAGCGGAGAGACCCAGTACTTC	CASSLGTSGETQYF
TRBD1	16	TRBV24-1	TRBJ1-4	NA	TGTGCCACCTGTGGGGGACAGGGACGACAGAATGAAAAACTGTTTTTT	CATCGGQGRQNEKLFF
NA	12	TRBV7-8	TRBJ1-6	NA	TGTGCCAGCAGCCCGGGGTATTCACCCCTCCACTTT	CASSPGYSPLHF
NA	15	TRBV27	TRBJ2-2	NA	TGTGCCAGCAGTACACACGGACAGAACACCGGGGAGCTGTTTTTT	CASSTHGQNTGELFF
NA	13	TRBV7-2	TRBJ2-5	NA	TGTGCCAGCAGCCTGGAGGGGTATCGGACCCAGTACTTC	CASSLEGYRTQYF
TRBD2	15	TRBV12-3/TRBV12-4	TRBJ2-5	few	TGTGCCAGCAGACTAGCGGGGGGACGGGTCGGGACCCAGTACTTC	CASRLAGGRVGTQYF
NA	15	TRBV6-5	TRBJ2-7	few	TGTGCCAGCAGTCTCACGGGACATATGCGTTACGAGCAGTACTTC	CASSLTGHMRYEQYF
NA	21	TRBV7-9	TRBJ2-6	few	TGTGCCAGCAGCTTATCCCCGATTCGGACAGAGAACTCCTCTGGGGCCAACGTCCTGACTTTC	CASSLSPIRTENSSGANVLTF
NA	16	TRBV28	TRBJ1-2	few	TGTGCCAGCAGTTCCGCCCGGGGGGCTGGTAACTATGGCTACACCTTC	CASSSARGAGNYGYTF
NA	12	TRBV12-3/TRBV12-4	TRBJ2-3	NA	TGTGCCAGCAGTCGATTATCAGATACGCAGTATTTT	CASSRLSDTQYF
NA	13	TRBV7-3	TRBJ2-7	NA	TGTGCCAGCAGCGATCATCCCCCCTCCGAGCAGTACTTC	CASSDHPPSEQYF